One and the same sample provided the 20 T cell receptor beta chains below, sequenced in a study of blood T cell dynamics during melanoma immunotherapy. The table came from immunoSEQ multiplex PCR; TCRdb's copy has only in-frame clones and leaves some out. Among 15,000 to 20,000 clones, less than 95% were seen once, and the ten largest hold 0.2% to 0.25%. Specified time point: week 3, after first cycle of checkpoint inhibitor. Source: effector memory CD8+ T cells from blood, taken from a patient treated with checkpoint blockade. These receptors all come from a human donor with melanoma.

J is TRBJ2-2 and V is TRBV6-1, with D perhaps matching TRBD2 (6 bases). The CDR3 has 12 residues. Trimming left V 7 bases short and J 7 bases short, with 10 bases between. Germline V gene sequence: CDR1 MNHNS, CDR2 SASEGT. This CDR3 is CASTGVHGELFF. In DNA form, the CDR3 reads TGTGCCAGCACGGGGGTGCACGGGGAGCTGTTTTTT.

The V call is TRBV9, the J call TRBJ2-7; TRBD1 matches 7 bases. Trimming took 0 bases from V and 7 from J; bases not matched to a gene: 10. The CDR3 has 15 residues. The germline gives CDR1 SGDLS, CDR2 YYNGEE. Here the CDR3 DNA reads TGTGCCAGCAGCGTAGGTGCGAGGGGGCAGGGGGAGCAGTACTTC. It encodes CASSVGARGQGEQYF.

V is TRBV28 and J is TRBJ1-5; a possible D gene is TRBD1 (5 bases). V was trimmed by 11 bases and J by 0 bases, leaving 23 bases between them. Germline CDR1 and CDR2: MDHEN and SYDVKM. This CDR3 is 17 amino acids long. The CDR3 loop is CALGAQSAFYSNQPQHF. CDR3 in DNA: TGTGCCCTTGGGGCCCAGTCCGCGTTTTATAGCAATCAGCCCCAGCATTTT.

The chain has TRBV9 and TRBJ2-5; 7 bases line up with TRBD1. The CDR3 totals 16 residues. Trimming at V came to 3 bases and at J to 5 bases, leaving 13 bases not matched to a gene. Germline assignment: CDR1 SGDLS and CDR2 YYNGEE. In nucleotides, the CDR3 is TGTGCCAGCAGCGCGACAGGGATGGGGTCTCGGGAGACCCAGTACTTC. The encoded protein is CASSATGMGSRETQYF.

The V and J genes are TRBV7-9 and TRBJ2-7; 8 nucleotides line up with TRBD1. J was trimmed by 3 bases and V by 5 bases; bases with no gene match: 12. This CDR3 is built from 16 residues. CDR1 and CDR2 from the germline V gene are SEHNR and FQNEAQ (reference sequence). The CDR3 DNA reads as TGTGCCAGCAGCCTTACCCGAGGACAGGGACTCTACGAGCAGTACTTC. This gives the protein CASSLTRGQGLYEQYF. Supplemented by reference TRBV7-9 and TRBJ2-7, the full variable domain reads DTGVSQNPRHKITKRGQNVTFRCDPISEHNRLYWYRQTLGQGPEFLTYFQNEAQLEKSRLLSDRFSAERPKGSFSTLEIQRTEQGDSAMYLCASSLTRGQGLYEQYFGPGTRLTVT.

This chain joins TRBV5-5 and TRBJ1-1, with D perhaps TRBD1 (5 bases). CDR1 and CDR2 from the germline V gene are SGHKS and YYEKEE (reference sequence). The V end lost 4 bases, the J end lost 5 bases, and 24 bases lay between the germline ends. The CDR3 covers 17 residues. The CDR3 DNA is TGTGCCAGCAGCCGTAGACGAACCAGGGAGGGTGAGACTGAAGCTTTCTTT. It yields the protein CASSRRRTREGETEAFF.

The chain carries TRBV2 and TRBJ2-3; D not resolved. CDR3 length: 18 residues. Germline CDR1 and CDR2: SNHLY and FYNNEI. V lost 6 bases to trimming and J lost 5 bases, with 27 bases between them. For the CDR3, the DNA is TGTGCCAGCAGCCGCCCTGGTGGTACGGGTCATAAGAAAGATACGCAGTATTTT. Protein product: CASSRPGGTGHKKDTQYF.

The chain employs TRBV7-2 and TRBJ2-3, with 9 bases identical to TRBD1. V gave up 4 bases and J gave up 4 bases; unmatched junction bases: 6. Germline CDR1 is SGHTA and CDR2 is FQGNSA. This CDR3 is 15 amino acids long. CDR3 loop: CASSWPGQGADTQYF. CDR3 coding DNA: TGTGCCAGCAGCTGGCCGGGACAGGGCGCAGATACGCAGTATTTT. Full variable domain (remainder filled in from reference TRBV7-2 and TRBJ2-3): GAGVSQSPSNKVTEKGKDVELRCDPISGHTALYWYRQSLGQGLEFLIYFQGNSAPDKSGLPSDRFSAERTGGSVSTLTIQRTQQEDSAVYLCASSWPGQGADTQYFGPGTRLTVL.

The V and J genes are TRBV29-1 and TRBJ2-5, with D tentatively TRBD1 (5 bases). The last part of the DNA fits TRBJ2-7 better; the J call may be wrong. The germline CDR1 and CDR2 sequences are SQVTM and ANQGSEA. There are 15 residues in the CDR3. CDR3 DNA: TGCAGCGTTGATCCCTCCAGGGCCCCCTCCTACGAGCAGTACTTC. Translated, it gives CSVDPSRAPSYEQYF.

This clone was counted once. The V and J genes are TRBV7-8 and TRBJ2-1; TRBD2 agrees at 7 bases. The V gene end was trimmed by 4 bases and the J gene end by 8 bases; junction bases not matched to a gene: 8. Germline assignment: CDR1 SGHVS and CDR2 FQNEAQ. CDR3 length: 14 residues. The CDR3 coding sequence is TGTGCCAGCAGCTCGCCGGGACTATATGATGAGCAGTTCTTC. It yields the protein CASSSPGLYDEQFF.

This clone was counted only a few times. V usage is TRBV19 and J usage is TRBJ1-1; D is perhaps TRBD1 (5 bases). V lost 7 bases and J lost 3, with 9 bases in between. CDR1 and CDR2 (germline): LNHDA, SQIVND (reference sequence). This CDR3 has 12 residues. Here the CDR3 reads CASNVGHTEAFF. CDR3 nucleotide sequence: TGTGCCAGTAATGTGGGGCACACTGAAGCTTTCTTT.

Only one count was recorded for this clone. J is TRBJ2-5 and V is TRBV7-9; 8 bases align to TRBD1. Trimming at V came to 10 bases and at J to 3 bases, leaving 4 bases not matched to a gene. This CDR3 contains 12 residues. The germline gives CDR1 SEHNR, CDR2 FQNEAQ (reference sequence). CDR3 nucleotides: TGTGCCACCGAGACAGGGGAAGAGACCCAGTACTTC. Protein sequence: CATETGEETQYF.

V and J are TRBV6-5 and TRBJ1-2; D ambiguous. V lost 0 bases to trimming and J lost 6 bases, with 8 bases between them. Germline V gene sequence: CDR1 MNHEY, CDR2 SVGAGI. The CDR3 covers 13 residues. The CDR3 DNA reads as TGTGCCAGCAGTTACTCCGACCGGAATGGCTACACCTTC. It codes for CASSYSDRNGYTF.

The CDR3 region is CASSEALVRGYTF. The CDR3 DNA reads TGTGCCAGCAGTGAAGCGCTGGTGCGAGGCTACACCTTC. The chain links TRBV6-1 to TRBJ1-2; no clear D gene. Germline V gives CDR1 MNHNS, CDR2 SASEGT. The CDR3 sequence is 13 residues long. V shed 0 bases and J shed 8 bases, with 10 bases lying between them.

The chain uses TRBV7-2 and TRBJ2-1; 12 positions agree with TRBD2. The J segment lost 2 bases and the V segment lost 5 bases, leaving 4 bases of the junction unmatched. Germline lookup yields CDR1 SGHTA and CDR2 FQGNSA. The CDR3 spans 16 residues. This chain's CDR3 is CASSEGLAGPYNEQFF. The CDR3 coding sequence is TGTGCCAGCAGCGAGGGACTAGCGGGCCCCTACAATGAGCAGTTCTTC.

This clone has only one observation. This sequence joins TRBV2 and TRBJ2-1; D might be TRBD2 (5 bases). The CDR3 covers 18 residues. Germline V lookup: CDR1 SNHLY, CDR2 FYNNEI. V was clipped by 6 bases and J by 0 bases, with 21 bases between them. The CDR3 DNA reads TGTGCCAGCAGCCCTTTGTGGGGAGTAAGGGACTCCTACAATGAGCAGTTCTTC. This codes for CASSPLWGVRDSYNEQFF.

The rearrangement uses TRBV7-9 and TRBJ2-5, with D maybe TRBD1 (5 bases). There are 14 residues in the CDR3. Germline CDR1 SEHNR, CDR2 FQNEAQ (reference sequence). Trimming pared 5 bases from V and 4 bases from J, leaving 14 bases between. As DNA, the CDR3 is TGTGCCAGCAGCGCCGTGGGGCGGCGAGAGACCCAGTACTTC. Translating it yields CASSAVGRRETQYF.

The count of this clone is one. V is TRBV9 and J is TRBJ2-1; tentative D call: TRBD2 (6 bases). CDR1 is SGDLS, CDR2 YYNGEE, per germline. V dropped 3 bases and J dropped 10 bases, with 11 bases sitting between them. The CDR3 runs to 12 residues. In nucleotides, the CDR3 is TGTGCCAGCAGCGGGGACTCAGCGGAGCAGTTCTTC. This translates into CASSGDSAEQFF.

This clone occurred once. The chain recombines TRBV28 with TRBJ2-7, with TRBD2 matching over 8 bases. Germline V gene data show CDR1 as MDHEN and CDR2 as SYDVKM. This CDR3 region has 14 residues. The J segment lost 5 bases and the V segment lost 2 bases, leaving 5 bases of the junction unmatched. DNA for the CDR3: TGTGCCAGCAGTTTAGCGGGGGGCTCTAACGAGCAGTACTTC. This translates into CASSLAGGSNEQYF. Supplemented by reference TRBV28 and TRBJ2-7, the full variable domain reads DVKVTQSSRYLVKRTGEKVFLECVQDMDHENMFWYRQDPGLGLRLIYFSYDVKMKEKGDIPEGYSVSREKKERFSLILESASTNQTSMYLCASSLAGGSNEQYFGPGTRLTVT.

This chain uses TRBV19 with TRBJ2-1, with D perhaps given as TRBD1 or TRBD2 (5 bases each). The V end lost 2 bases, the J end lost 0 bases, and 8 bases lay between the germline ends. The CDR3 totals 15 residues. Germline assignment: CDR1 LNHDA and CDR2 SQIVND (reference sequence). The DNA of the CDR3 is TGTGCCAGTAGTATAATGGGGGTCTCCTACAATGAGCAGTTCTTC. It is translated as CASSIMGVSYNEQFF.